The 26 T cell receptor beta chains presented below share a single source sample, sequenced in a study of blood T cell repertoires in COVID-19. The data were produced by immunoSEQ multiplex PCR, yet TCRdb's version contains in-frame clones alone and is incomplete. The top ten clones hold under 1.2% of a sample with approximately 400,000 clones, roughly 86% of them seen once. The sample taken for sequencing was peripheral blood. The receptors come from a human donor with acute or convalescent COVID-19. The donor label of this sample is uncertain.

The CDR3 sequence: CASSEALGTSVYEQFF. The CDR3 DNA is TGTGCCAGCAGTGAAGCGCTTGGGACTAGCGTGTATGAGCAGTTCTTC. The chain employs TRBV2 and TRBJ2-1; TRBD2 matches at 10 bases. Germline CDR1 and CDR2: SNHLY and FYNNEI. V shed 0 bases, J shed 8 bases, and the junction held 7 bases outside the gene matches. The CDR3 has 16 residues.

The rearrangement links TRBV28 to TRBJ2-1; 9 bases match TRBD1. V lost 4 bases and J lost 5; bases outside the gene matches: 6. CDR1 and CDR2 from the germline V gene are MDHEN and SYDVKM. The CDR3 runs 15 residues. The CDR3 loop reads CASSSNRGLDNEQFF. The CDR3 DNA follows: TGTGCCAGCAGTTCAAACAGGGGGCTCGACAATGAGCAGTTCTTC.

Only a few counts were recorded for this clone. The chain links TRBV2 to TRBJ2-7; no definite D call. CDR1 SNHLY and CDR2 FYNNEI come from the germline V gene. CDR3 length equals 10 residues. V shed 8 bases and J shed 3 bases, with 5 bases lying between them. Written as DNA, the CDR3 is TGTGCCAGCCTCAGCTACGAGCAGTACTTC. It encodes CASLSYEQYF.

This clone was picked up one time. The V call is TRBV10-1, the J call TRBJ2-3, with a weak D call TRBD1 (6 bases). This CDR3 spans 14 amino acids. Trimming left V 2 bases short and J 6 bases short, with 12 bases between. From germline, CDR1 is WNHNN and CDR2 SYGVQD (reference sequence). The CDR3 loop reads CASSEPQGWDTQYF. The CDR3 DNA sequence: TGCGCCAGCAGTGAGCCACAGGGTTGGGATACGCAGTATTTT.

The chain links TRBV29-1 to TRBJ1-1; possible D gene TRBD1, 5 bases. CDR1 and CDR2 (germline): SQVTM, ANQGSEA. CDR3 length equals 13 residues. V lost 6 bases to trimming and J lost 3 bases, with 14 bases between them. The CDR3 DNA reads as TGCAGCGTGGGGGGAGGAGGGGACACTGAAGCTTTCTTT. As protein: CSVGGGGDTEAFF.

This clone occurred a few times. V gene TRBV6-5 combines with J gene TRBJ1-1, with 8 bases that match TRBD1. The germline gives CDR1 MNHEY, CDR2 SVGAGI. This CDR3 is 13 amino acids long. V lost 6 bases to trimming and J lost 5 bases; unmatched junction nucleotides: 5. The CDR3 DNA reads as TGTGCCAGCAGCCAGGGGGCCTGGACTGAAGCTTTCTTT. Translated, it gives CASSQGAWTEAFF.

This rearrangement joins TRBV6-1 to TRBJ2-3; D is perhaps TRBD2 (6 bases). The V end was cut by 4 bases, the J end by 0 bases, with 17 bases between. CDR1 and CDR2 (germline): MNHNS, SASEGT. The CDR3 is 17 residues long. CDR3 in amino acids: CASSGGGSQFSTDTQYF. DNA for the CDR3: TGTGCCAGCAGTGGTGGGGGGTCCCAGTTTAGCACAGATACGCAGTATTTT.

The V gene is TRBV2, the J gene TRBJ1-6, with 7 nucleotides matching TRBD1. The CDR3 runs 13 residues. Germline V CDR1 and CDR2: SNHLY, FYNNEI. Trimming took 8 bases from V and 9 from J; bases not matched to a gene: 7. CDR3 sequence (DNA): TGTGCCAGCTCCGGGCAGGGGGTTTCACCCCTCCACTTT. It is translated as CASSGQGVSPLHF.

This clone was seen more than once but under ten times. The chain uses TRBV6-1 and TRBJ2-4, with TRBD2 matching over 16 bases. This CDR3 contains 17 residues. Trimming at V came to 4 bases and at J to 5 bases, leaving 5 bases not matched to a gene. From germline, CDR1 is MNHNS and CDR2 SASEGT. The CDR3 region has the DNA TGTGCCAGCAGTGGGGGTGGGACTAGCGGGAGGGAAAACATTCAGTACTTC. Protein: CASSGGGTSGRENIQYF.

The chain combines TRBV5-1 with TRBJ1-2, with D possibly TRBD1 on 5 matching bases. This CDR3 contains 12 residues. Germline CDR1 SGHRS, CDR2 YFSETQ. V was shortened by 4 bases and J by 7 bases, with 11 bases between the two germline ends. CDR3 amino acids: CASSEDGAGYTF. Written as DNA, the CDR3 is TGCGCCAGCAGCGAGGATGGGGCTGGCTACACCTTC.

This clone was found a few times. The V call is TRBV28, the J call TRBJ1-2, with TRBD1 identical over 7 bases. Trimming at V came to 5 bases and at J to 7 bases, leaving 10 bases not matched to a gene. CDR1 is MDHEN, CDR2 SYDVKM, per germline. This CDR3 is 14 amino acids long. This chain's CDR3 is CASSPNRRGAGYTF. DNA of the CDR3: TGTGCCAGCAGTCCCAACCGCAGGGGGGCTGGCTACACCTTC.

V is TRBV30 and J is TRBJ1-1, with D unclear. CDR3 length: 10 residues. The V gene's germline CDR1 is GTSNPN and CDR2 SVGIG (reference sequence). V was cut by 8 bases and J by 5 bases, with 9 bases left in between. CDR3 DNA: TGTGCCGGTCGGCGGACTGAAGCTTTCTTT. Amino acids: CAGRRTEAFF.

In its sample, this clone was seen once. V gene TRBV5-1 combines with J gene TRBJ2-7, with TRBD2 identical over 11 bases. The germline gives CDR1 SGHRS, CDR2 YFSETQ. Trimming at V came to 2 bases and at J to 6 bases, leaving 7 bases not matched to a gene. This CDR3 region has 15 residues. Here the CDR3 DNA reads TGCGCCAGCAGCTTTAGCGGGGGGGTGGTGAGCGAGCAGTACTTC. Residues: CASSFSGGVVSEQYF.

This sequence joins TRBV28 and TRBJ1-2, with 10 bases identical to TRBD1. V lost 6 bases, J lost 3 bases, and 7 bases stayed unmatched. CDR1 is MDHEN, CDR2 SYDVKM, per germline. The CDR3 runs 15 residues. CDR3 protein: CASRPTTGGYYGYTF. The CDR3 coding sequence is TGTGCCAGCAGACCCACGACAGGGGGCTACTATGGCTACACCTTC.

The rearrangement links TRBV19 to TRBJ1-6; D is undetermined. This CDR3 has 14 amino acids. V was pared by 3 bases and J by 11 bases, with 14 bases between. Germline V gives CDR1 LNHDA, CDR2 SQIVND (reference sequence). CDR3 loop: CASSIDTRGPPLHF. The CDR3 nucleotides read TGTGCCAGTAGTATCGACACCCGTGGGCCACCCCTCCACTTT.

The J gene is TRBJ1-6, the V gene TRBV19; no clear D gene. The CDR3 is 14 amino acids. With 5 bases removed from V and 11 bases from J, the gap between germline ends came to 16 bases. Looked up from germline, CDR1 is LNHDA and CDR2 is SQIVND (reference sequence). CDR3 amino acids: CASSGPQVYAPLHF. DNA of the CDR3: TGTGCCAGTAGTGGTCCCCAGGTTTATGCACCCCTCCACTTT.

The chain joins TRBV24-1 to TRBJ1-5; 9 positions agree with TRBD1. Germline CDR1 KGHDR, CDR2 SFDVKD. The CDR3 is 18 amino acids. The V segment lost 4 bases and the J segment 4 bases; nucleotides outside the gene matches: 13. CDR3: CATSEQGQGFSTNQPQHF. In nucleotides, the CDR3 is TGTGCCACCAGTGAACAGGGACAGGGTTTTAGCACGAATCAGCCCCAGCATTTT.

The V gene is TRBV12-5, the J gene TRBJ2-7, with 9 bases lining up with TRBD1. Looked up from germline, CDR1 is LGHNT and CDR2 is FRNRAP. V lost 6 bases and J lost 3; bases outside the gene matches: 3. The CDR3 contains 13 residues. The CDR3 is CASGLGQGYEQYF. DNA for the CDR3: TGTGCTAGTGGGCTGGGACAGGGCTACGAGCAGTACTTC.

J is TRBJ1-3 and V is TRBV6-5, with D unresolved. Trimming pared 2 bases from V and 0 bases from J, leaving 11 bases between. The CDR3 is made up of 16 amino acids. CDR1 MNHEY and CDR2 SVGAGI come from the germline V gene. CDR3 residues: CASSYSMSGSGNTIYF. CDR3 in DNA: TGTGCCAGCAGTTACAGTATGTCAGGCTCTGGAAACACCATATATTTT.

This chain uses TRBV29-1 with TRBJ1-2; the D gene is possibly TRBD1 (6 bases). The CDR3 loop spans 13 amino acids. Per the germline V gene, CDR1 is SQVTM and CDR2 is ANQGSEA. V was cut by 5 bases and J by 8 bases, with 18 bases left in between. Written as DNA, the CDR3 is TGCAGCGTTAAATCAGACGACAGGTACGGCTACACCTTC. Amino acid sequence: CSVKSDDRYGYTF.

This clone was picked up a small number of times. DNA of the CDR3: TGTGCCAGCAGCGGTACCGGGGGGCGGGTTGTGGAGCAGTACTTC. Translation gives CASSGTGGRVVEQYF. The V gene is TRBV5-4, the J gene TRBJ2-7; maybe TRBD2 (7 bases). Germline V gives CDR1 SGHNT, CDR2 YYREEE (reference sequence). The CDR3 loop spans 15 amino acids. V was pared by 4 bases and J by 7 bases, with 21 bases between.

V gene TRBV12-3 or TRBV12-4 combines with J gene TRBJ2-5, with D possibly matching TRBD1 (5 bases). Between the trimmed V and J ends, which lost 7 bases and 2 bases, there was a span of 11 bases. The CDR3 is made up of 13 amino acids. The CDR3 DNA is TGTGCCAGCACCGACAGAGTACAAGAGACCCAGTACTTC. Its translation: CASTDRVQETQYF.

This clone was found a few times. CDR3 nucleotide sequence: TGTGCCAGCAGCCAGAGAAATCAGCCCCAGCATTTT. Its protein product is CASSQRNQPQHF. J is TRBJ1-5 and V is TRBV3-1 (or the pseudogene TRBV3-2), with D unclear. Looked up from germline, CDR1 is LGHDT and CDR2 is YNNKEL (reference sequence). This CDR3 has 12 amino acids. With 3 bases removed from V and 4 bases from J, the gap between germline ends came to 4 bases.

As concerns this clone: Different DNA sequences within this sample yield the same CDR3. The chain carries TRBV18 and TRBJ2-7, with TRBD2 identical over 8 bases. This CDR3 is built from 14 residues. V gave up 3 bases and J gave up 3 bases; unmatched junction bases: 4. In germline, CDR1 is KGHSH, CDR2 LQKENI. CDR3 in DNA: TGTGCCAGCTCACCTCCGGGACTAGGCTACGAGCAGTACTTC. Amino acids: CASSPPGLGYEQYF.

The chain uses TRBV28 and TRBJ1-6, with 7 bases matching TRBD1. This CDR3 is 15 amino acids long. Trimming removed 5 bases from V and 6 bases from J; junction bases left unmatched: 7. Per germline, CDR1 MDHEN and CDR2 SYDVKM. The CDR3 reads CASSTRTGRNSPLHF. In nucleotides, the CDR3 is TGTGCCAGCAGTACCCGGACAGGTCGTAATTCACCCCTCCACTTT.

This rearrangement joins TRBV5-8 to TRBJ1-1, with 9 bases matching TRBD1. V trimming: 4 bases; J trimming: 10 bases; junction bases outside the gene matches: 14. Germline V gives CDR1 SGHTS, CDR2 YDEGEE. The CDR3 has 15 amino acids. CDR3 residues: CASSLDGTGLKRAFF. In nucleotides, the CDR3 is TGTGCCAGCAGCCTTGACGGGACAGGGCTAAAGAGAGCTTTCTTT.